Shown below are 5 T cell receptor beta chains from a single sample sequenced in a study of blood T cell repertoires in COVID-19. Using immunoSEQ multiplex PCR, the repertoire was profiled, and TCRdb retains in-frame clones only, with some absent. Counted here are 250,000 to 300,000 clones, 80% to 90% occurring once; the ten biggest clones make up approximately 2%. Sequenced sample: PBMCs or T cells enriched from blood (not recorded which). These receptors were collected from a woman between 50 and 59 years old who had recovered from COVID-19.

This clone was seen only a few times. The V call is TRBV7-9, the J call TRBJ2-7, with D possibly being TRBD2 (6 bases). Per germline, CDR1 SEHNR and CDR2 FQNEAQ (reference sequence). The CDR3 contains 16 residues. Trimming pared 0 bases from V and 9 bases from J, leaving 21 bases between. CDR3 amino acids: CASSLAQASSGNLQYF. The CDR3 coding sequence is TGTGCCAGCAGCTTAGCCCAGGCGAGTAGCGGAAACTTGCAGTACTTC.

V gene TRBV5-6 combines with J gene TRBJ1-4; D unresolved. Germline V CDR1 and CDR2: SGHDT, YYEEEE. There are 15 residues in the CDR3. The V gene lost 0 bases and the J gene lost 2 bases, with 8 bases spanning the gap. The CDR3 protein is CASSLASFTNEKLFF. DNA for the CDR3: TGTGCCAGCAGCTTGGCCTCTTTCACTAATGAAAAACTGTTTTTT.

The chain joins TRBV5-8 to TRBJ1-4, with 7 bases lining up with TRBD1. The V and J ends lost 4 bases and 2 bases, in that order; junction bases with no gene match: 2. Germline CDR1 reads SGHTS; CDR2 reads YDEGEE. The CDR3 loop spans 14 amino acids. The CDR3 nucleotides are TGTGCCAGCAGCATGACAGGGACTAATGAAAAACTGTTTTTT. Amino acid sequence: CASSMTGTNEKLFF.

This sequence joins TRBV7-2 and TRBJ1-6, with D tentatively TRBD1 (6 bases). This CDR3 is 14 amino acids long. V was pared by 3 bases and J by 6 bases, with 9 bases between. Germline V lookup: CDR1 SGHTA, CDR2 FQGNSA. CDR3 DNA: TGTGCCAGCAGCTTTAAACAGGGTAATTCACCCCTCCACTTT. It codes for CASSFKQGNSPLHF.

V is TRBV28 and J is TRBJ1-2; 7 bases line up with TRBD1. Trimming removed 3 bases from V and 0 bases from J; junction bases left unmatched: 4. The germline V gene encodes CDR1 MDHEN and CDR2 SYDVKM. The CDR3 sequence is 15 residues long. The CDR3 DNA is TGTGCCAGCAGTTTTCTTGACAGGGCTAACTATGGCTACACCTTC. Translation: CASSFLDRANYGYTF.